This paragraph reports one TCR beta chain. Its antigen is unidentified. The sample originates from a study of T-cell memory formation after mild COVID-19. Study-level information: TCR clusters largely stayed donor specific. Regarding the study as a whole: Contracting CD4+ clones were located mainly in CM and EM, and CD8+ clones in EMRA.

TCRdb recomputed calls from the 5' RACE reads with MiXCR, one row per CDR3 protein. The top ten clones hold about 21% of a sample with 280,000 or so distinct CDR3 sequences, roughly 17% of them seen once. The sequenced sample consisted of PBMCs or a T cell subset sorted from them (not recorded which). This clonotype originated in a man in his late teens or twenties who had mild COVID-19 (a few samples of this study predate the infection). Cell type and time point are not known.

CDR3 bases: TGCGCCAGCAGCCAAGGGCCAGGTTCGGGTACGCAGTATTTT. This encodes CASSQGPGSGTQYF. This rearrangement joins TRBV4-1 to TRBJ2-3; D remains ambiguous. The CDR3 contains 14 residues. The germline V gene encodes CDR1 MGHRA and CDR2 YSYEKL. Trimming stripped 1 base from V and 8 bases from J, with 13 bases between.